This T cell receptor (beta chain) derives from a study of cytomegalovirus exposure and HLA in healthy donors. Study-wide results and limits: Previous analysis showed most TCR beta V segments were productive about 87% or about 30% of the time.

With regard to this clone: Its target is unknown.

It was with 60 Vbeta and 13 Jbeta primers that the PCR ran. This table comes from immunoSEQ multiplex PCR, and its TCRdb copy is limited to in-frame clones, with some not included. The data include approximately 93,000 clones; the top ten clones carry 3% to 4%. The sequencing sample was made of PBMCs. The clonotype originates from a woman under 40 in good health and CMV-seronegative.

The CDR3 DNA is TGTGCCAGTAGTATTCAGCGATCAACTAATGAAAAACTGTTTTTT. This gives the protein CASSIQRSTNEKLFF. This chain connects TRBV19 to TRBJ1-4, with no clear D. Trimming pared 3 bases from V and 0 bases from J, leaving 8 bases between. The germline V gene encodes CDR1 LNHDA and CDR2 SQIVND (reference sequence). CDR3 size: 15 residues.